The present entry profiles one TCR beta chain with its context. The antigen it binds to is not known. Base qualities are not recorded, but no much larger clone differs from it by a single base. Relative to germline, V is missing 4 bases and J is missing 8 bases, with 6 bases of the junction outside any gene match. The CDR3 holds 15 amino acids from the cysteine to the phenylalanine. The sequence is cut down to CDR3 DNA, 45 bases in frame from base 1. Sequences LGHNA (CDR1) and YNFKEQ (CDR2) are obtained from the germline V gene. These data come from a study of CD8 T cells in ankylosing spondylitis (dated by TCRdb to about 2017). Some background on the complete study: The study set out to find disease-linked TCR variants by profiling T cell receptor beta repertoires in ankylosing spondylitis patients and healthy donors. The full study cohort comprised about 23 ankylosing spondylitis patients and about a hundred healthy donors. Peripheral blood was sampled, and synovial fluid was additionally collected from ankylosing spondylitis patients. Study-wide conclusions, independent of this receptor: Some motif variants were previously reported in synovial fluid and blood of reactive arthritis patients, suggesting common disease-initiation mechanisms. In peripheral blood, the disease-linked clones were found at relatively low frequencies and had a CD8+ phenotype. A TCR beta motif of fewer than 10 highly homologous amino acid variants appeared characteristic of blood from ankylosing spondylitis patients. The disease-linked clones were reported as significantly enriched in matched synovial fluid samples from ankylosing spondylitis patients.

The listed sequencing device is Illumina HiSeq 2500. Quantitative 5'-RACE with molecular barcodes was used to prepare TCR beta libraries. The source study handled its data this way. To identify disease-linked TCR variants, a new computational method was used, one built on a probabilistic model of VDJ rearrangement. TCRdb redid the processing of the public reads, applying fastp at Q25 and MiXCR, and retained in-frame beta chains. Rows merge per CDR3 protein into single entries with the most common DNA and genes. The V and J calls reflect TCRdb's pipeline rather than the authors' work. The sample table records some 130,000 distinct CDR3 sequences; 15% to 20% of these occur just once. The ten largest clones add up to approximately 30% of the sample.

The clonotype comes from a male donor with ankylosing spondylitis. The sequence joins TRBV4-2 to TRBJ2-2; a stretch of 11 junction bases matches TRBD2. Sequenced sample: blood, either unsorted or a sorted T cell fraction (not recorded which). The nucleotides are TGTGCCAGCAGCCTCCTAGCGGGAGGAGTGGGGGAGCTGTTTTTT. Translated, it reads CASSLLAGGVGELFF.